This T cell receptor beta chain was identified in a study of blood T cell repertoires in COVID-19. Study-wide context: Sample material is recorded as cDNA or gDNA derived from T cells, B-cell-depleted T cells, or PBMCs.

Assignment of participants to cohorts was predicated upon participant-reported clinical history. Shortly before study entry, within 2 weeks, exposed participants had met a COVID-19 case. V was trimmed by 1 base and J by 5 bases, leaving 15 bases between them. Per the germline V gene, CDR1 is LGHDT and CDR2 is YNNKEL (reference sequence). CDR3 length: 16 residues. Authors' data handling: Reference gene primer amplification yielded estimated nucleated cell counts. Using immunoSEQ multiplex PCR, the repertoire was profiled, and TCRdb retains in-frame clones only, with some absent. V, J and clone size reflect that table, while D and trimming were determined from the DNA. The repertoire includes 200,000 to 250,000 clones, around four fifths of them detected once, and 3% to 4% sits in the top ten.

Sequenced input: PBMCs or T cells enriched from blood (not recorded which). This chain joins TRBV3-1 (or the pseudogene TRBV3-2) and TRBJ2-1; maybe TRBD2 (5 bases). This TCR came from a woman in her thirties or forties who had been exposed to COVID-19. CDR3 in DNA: TGTGCCAGCAGCCAAGCAGTACTAGAACTCAACAATGAGCAGTTCTTC. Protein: CASSQAVLELNNEQFF.